This T cell receptor beta chain originates from a study of lymphopenia after photon versus proton radiotherapy. Profiled with immunoSEQ multiplex PCR; TCRdb holds only in-frame clones, not every one. The sample has under 80,000 clones, around 86% seen once. Sequencing was performed on peripheral blood, taken from a patient treated with photon-based radiotherapy. The receptor's source is a man aged 40-49 years with gastric cancer.

CDR3 nucleotides: TGTGCCAGCAGTGCCGGGACAGGAAAAAATGAAAAACTGTTTTTT. It specifies CASSAGTGKNEKLFF. J is TRBJ1-4 and V is TRBV25-1; TRBD1 agrees at 8 bases. Germline V CDR1 and CDR2: MGHDK, SYGVNS. The ends lost 4 bases at V and 5 bases at J; junction bases unmatched: 6. This CDR3 comprises 15 residues.